This record covers a single T cell receptor beta chain. Trimming removed 6 bases from V and 3 bases from J; junction bases left unmatched: 4. CDR1 SGHRS and CDR2 YFSETQ come from the germline V gene. This CDR3 region has 13 residues. Profiled with immunoSEQ multiplex PCR; TCRdb holds only in-frame clones, not every one. This repertoire shows around 86,000 clones, about 83% found once; its top ten account for roughly 30%. These data originate in a study of blood T cell repertoires in COVID-19. Study context: COVID-19 samples from acute and convalescent phases originated in the United States, Italy and Spain.

Material: peripheral blood. The sequence was collected from a woman older than 75 with acute or convalescent COVID-19. The chain couples TRBV5-1 to TRBJ2-3, with 7 bases matching TRBD2. The CDR3 is CASTLGGTDTQYF. CDR3 bases: TGCGCCAGCACCCTCGGGGGGACAGATACGCAGTATTTT.